This entry describes one TCR beta chain. The antigen this receptor binds is unknown. Per-base quality was not reported, and no clone a single base away is much larger than it. The source of the sample is a study of T cell responses to AZD1222 COVID-19 vaccine (dated by TCRdb to the early 2020s). Turning to the overall study: Because spike-specific TCR depth and breadth did not differ between the two schedules, AZD1222 recipients who got a second dose at roughly 4 weeks were pooled with those who got a second dose at roughly 12 weeks. Enrollment into the trials was organized by age into subgroups of 18-55, 56-69 and 70-plus years, and those subgroups contained roughly 140, 27 and 60 TCR-sequenced participants, respectively. TCR sequencing was performed for 230 to 250 trial participants, of whom around 200 were given two doses of AZD1222 and about 25 were given two doses of MenACWY control vaccine.

This specimen's time point label, interpreted: baseline before first vaccination. Vaccinee samples were obtained from the UK trials COV001 and COV002, which included a single-blind randomized controlled phase 2/3 trial of AZD1222 (ChAdOx1 nCoV-19) in healthy adults. For TCRbeta chain sequencing, PBMC samples were collected from trial participants at day 0 and at day 28 after the second dose. The CDR3 regions of human TCRbeta chains were analyzed by immunosequencing. The authors processed their data as follows. TCRs in the repertoires were matched against a reference library of SARS-CoV-2-specific TCRs that had been generated with the MIRA antigen-specificity platform. Breadth was defined as the fraction of unique TCRs that were SARS-CoV-2-associated. Depth was defined as the fraction of total T cells that were SARS-CoV-2-associated. Using the MIRA data, every spike-specific TCR was mapped to the spike region that the TCR reacted to and assigned to either a CD4 or a CD8 class. Log10-transformed breadth and depth values were compared by one-way ANOVA with Sidak's multiple comparisons tests. As stored in TCRdb, this immuneACCESS dataset retains in-frame rearrangements with V and J assigned. A fraction of the clones does not appear; measured against another copy, unresolved V genes explain less than half of the discrepancy, and the remainder lacks a known reason. That table supplies the V and J calls and clone size; D and trimming were determined from the DNA. For this sample the table gives about 120,000 clones, of which around 85% were detected only once. 2.4% of the sample goes to the ten largest clones.

Overall study outcomes, separate from this receptor: Because no samples from the day 14 peak response were available, repertoires could be characterized only after the peak T cell response. Participants were mostly white British, with more females than males. The authors suggested clonal diversity may have been underestimated. Reportedly, almost half of the unique spike-specific TCRs recognized epitopes lying outside the regions that are mutated in the B.1.351 and B.1.1.7 variants. Conclusions about previously exposed vaccinees are limited, since just five to seven AZD1222 recipients were seropositive for SARS-CoV-2 at baseline. The 56-69-year group was small, and its depth increase did not reach significance, likely because of low power. CD4 TCRs associated with the vaccine covered the entire spike protein, and the dominant responses were in regions 160-218 and 743-854. A significant rise in spike-specific TCR breadth and depth was observed after two AZD1222 doses relative to day 0 and relative to MenACWY recipients.

V is cut by 1 base and J by 6 bases, and the space between the germline ends is 19 bases. The CDR3 sequence holds 17 residues, the cysteine and phenylalanine included. Of the read, only the CDR3 DNA is kept; its 51 bases are in frame from base 1. As encoded in the germline V gene (reference sequence), CDR1 is LGHDT while CDR2 is YNNKEL. This material consisted of peripheral blood, taken on day 0 of AZD1222 vaccination. Here the chain combines TRBV3-1 (or the pseudogene TRBV3-2) and TRBJ1-5; 5 matching bases give a weak D call of TRBD1. This sequence originates from an adult in good health. The CDR3 has the sequence CASSQARTISVRQPQHF. The DNA sequence is as follows: TGTGCCAGCAGCCAAGCCCGGACAATAAGTGTTCGTCAGCCCCAGCATTTT.